The 31 T cell receptor beta chains below were found in one sample sequenced in a study of identifying expanded T cells in peripheral blood. Here immunoSEQ multiplex PCR was the method, and the copy in TCRdb shows in-frame clones only, minus some. The sample consists of approximately 120,000 clones, roughly 82% of them appearing once. Sequences were obtained from blood. Receptors were obtained from a person between 18 and 75 years old in good health.

The rearrangement uses TRBV7-2 and TRBJ2-7, with 7 bases aligning to TRBD2. The CDR3 runs to 13 residues. Germline V gene lookup returns CDR1 SGHTA and CDR2 FQGNSA. The trim removed 1 base at V and 5 bases at J, leaving 2 bases unmatched. CDR3 sequence (DNA): TGTGCCAGCAGCTTAGGAGGGACTAACGAGCAGTACTTC. It is translated as CASSLGGTNEQYF.

The V gene is TRBV5-1, the J gene TRBJ2-1; D not certain. Germline V lookup: CDR1 SGHRS, CDR2 YFSETQ. This CDR3 spans 13 amino acids. The V end was cut by 0 bases, the J end by 7 bases, with 8 bases between. Here the CDR3 DNA reads TGCGCCAGCAGCTTGGCCTCGGTTAATGAGCAGTTCTTC. Encoded protein: CASSLASVNEQFF.

The chain couples TRBV5-6 to TRBJ1-1; 8 nucleotides match TRBD1. This CDR3 is built from 14 residues. Trimming removed 4 bases from V and 3 bases from J; junction bases left unmatched: 5. CDR1 SGHDT and CDR2 YYEEEE come from the germline V gene. The CDR3 reads CASSPYRGDTEAFF. DNA for the CDR3: TGTGCCAGCAGCCCCTACAGGGGGGACACTGAAGCTTTCTTT.

This chain joins TRBV6-5 and TRBJ1-3; D gene uncertain. The CDR3 is made up of 14 amino acids. Trimming took 2 bases from V and 0 from J, leaving 5 bases between them. Germline assignment: CDR1 MNHEY and CDR2 SVGAGI. DNA of the CDR3: TGTGCCAGCAGTTACGAGTTCTCTGGAAACACCATATATTTT. Amino acids: CASSYEFSGNTIYF.

This chain joins TRBV5-5 and TRBJ2-5, with TRBD2 as a possible D gene (6 bases). From germline, CDR1 is SGHKS and CDR2 YYEKEE (reference sequence). This CDR3 region has 16 residues. Trimming removed 3 bases at V and 2 bases at J, with 17 bases between. The CDR3: CASSWRATRIQETQYF. Here the CDR3 DNA reads TGTGCCAGCAGCTGGAGGGCTACCCGGATTCAAGAGACCCAGTACTTC.

The rearrangement joins TRBV11-2 to TRBJ1-1, with 8 bases lining up with TRBD1. The CDR3 extends over 13 amino acids. CDR1 is SGHAT and CDR2 is FQNNGV in the germline V gene. V lost 1 base to trimming and J lost 8 bases; unmatched junction nucleotides: 3. The CDR3 region has the DNA TGTGCCAGCAGCTTAGGGGGGACAGGAGAAGCTTTCTTT. Residues: CASSLGGTGEAFF.

V is TRBV7-2 and J is TRBJ1-1; the match to TRBD1 covers 7 bases. V lost 1 base to trimming and J lost 4 bases; unmatched junction nucleotides: 3. The CDR3 is 14 residues long. The V gene's germline CDR1 is SGHTA and CDR2 FQGNSA. The CDR3 spells CASSLDRGGTEAFF. CDR3 in DNA: TGTGCCAGCAGCTTAGACAGGGGAGGCACTGAAGCTTTCTTT.

The chain employs TRBV7-9 and TRBJ1-6; unclear D gene. The V and J ends lost 1 base and 6 bases respectively, with 7 bases between them. This CDR3 region has 14 residues. CDR1 and CDR2 (germline): SEHNR, FQNEAQ (reference sequence). CDR3 nucleotides: TGTGCCAGCAGCTTAGGACAAACTAATTCACCCCTCCACTTT. It yields the protein CASSLGQTNSPLHF.

The chain employs TRBV2 and TRBJ1-5; tentative D call: TRBD1 (6 bases). The germline gives CDR1 SNHLY, CDR2 FYNNEI. V was trimmed by 4 bases and J by 0 bases, leaving 16 bases between them. This CDR3 region has 17 residues. The CDR3, as DNA: TGTGCCAGCAGTGGAGACAACCAGGGGATTAGCAATCAGCCCCAGCATTTT. As protein: CASSGDNQGISNQPQHF.

The rearrangement uses TRBV5-6 and TRBJ2-1; 7 nucleotides line up with TRBD2. The CDR3 runs to 14 residues. Germline CDR1 is SGHDT and CDR2 is YYEEEE. J was trimmed by 8 bases and V by 0 bases; bases with no gene match: 5. The CDR3: CASSLAPSGHEQFF. CDR3 sequence (DNA): TGTGCCAGCAGCTTGGCCCCTAGCGGCCATGAGCAGTTCTTC.

The V call is TRBV6-1, the J call TRBJ1-2, with D maybe TRBD1 (5 bases). There are 14 residues in the CDR3. Germline V CDR1 and CDR2: MNHNS, SASEGT. V lost 1 base and J lost 4, with 10 bases in between. CDR3 coding DNA: TGTGCCAGCAGTGAAGGGACACAAGGCTATGGCTACACCTTC. It specifies CASSEGTQGYGYTF.

This clone has a handful of counts. This sequence joins TRBV9 and TRBJ1-1; 7 bases match TRBD1. The CDR3 length is 13 residues. The V gene end was trimmed by 7 bases and the J gene end by 1 base; junction bases not matched to a gene: 4. Germline CDR1 SGDLS, CDR2 YYNGEE. CDR3: CASRGTENTEAFF. Here the CDR3 DNA reads TGTGCCAGCCGGGGGACAGAGAACACTGAAGCTTTCTTT.

This chain connects TRBV20-1 to TRBJ1-2, with TRBD1 matching 9 bases. Unmatched junction bases numbered 4, after V lost 6 bases and J lost 8 bases. CDR3 length: 11 amino acids. Germline-derived CDR1 and CDR2 are DFQATT and SNEGSKA (reference sequence). In nucleotides, the CDR3 is TGCAGTGCCGGGACAGGGCACGGCTACACCTTC. Encoded protein: CSAGTGHGYTF.

The chain is built from TRBV6-5 and TRBJ2-7; 11 bases fit TRBD1. The trim removed 0 bases at V and 4 bases at J, leaving 2 bases unmatched. The CDR3 totals 15 residues. CDR1 is MNHEY and CDR2 is SVGAGI in the germline V gene. The CDR3 DNA reads TGTGCCAGCAGTTACTCGGGGACAGGGGGTTACGAGCAGTACTTC. Protein: CASSYSGTGGYEQYF.

In DNA, the CDR3 is TGTGCCAGCAATTACGGGACAGACAATCAGCCCCAGCATTTT. Its translation is CASNYGTDNQPQHF. The chain links TRBV7-9 to TRBJ1-5, with 7 bases identical to TRBD1. Trimming cost V 7 bases and J 3 bases; bases outside gene matches: 6. Germline V CDR1 and CDR2: SEHNR, FQNEAQ (reference sequence). CDR3 length: 14 residues.

This clone was recorded only once. The chain has TRBV7-2 and TRBJ1-5, with D tentatively TRBD1 (6 bases). With 6 bases removed from V and 7 bases from J, the gap between germline ends came to 16 bases. The CDR3 covers 14 residues. CDR1 and CDR2 from the germline V gene are SGHTA and FQGNSA. The CDR3 region is CASSSQGRAQPQHF. CDR3 sequence (DNA): TGTGCCAGCAGTTCACAGGGAAGGGCCCAGCCCCAGCATTTT.

V is TRBV30 and J is TRBJ2-5; no clear D gene. Germline V gives CDR1 GTSNPN, CDR2 SVGIG (reference sequence). Trimming pared 2 bases from V and 5 bases from J, leaving 9 bases between. The length of the CDR3 is 12 residues. CDR3 protein: CAWSPVVETQYF. For the CDR3, the DNA is TGTGCCTGGAGTCCCGTCGTGGAGACCCAGTACTTC.

V usage is TRBV5-1 and J usage is TRBJ2-5, with 8 bases fitting TRBD1. CDR1 SGHRS and CDR2 YFSETQ come from the germline V gene. The CDR3 has 15 amino acids. V was pared by 5 bases and J by 0 bases, with 6 bases of the junction left unmatched. CDR3 sequence (DNA): TGCGCCAGCAGGATGACAGGGGCGCACCAAGAGACCCAGTACTTC. Translation gives CASRMTGAHQETQYF.

The gene calls are TRBV7-2 and TRBJ2-5; D ambiguous. V was clipped by 1 base and J by 5 bases, with 8 bases between them. This CDR3 has 13 residues. In germline, CDR1 is SGHTA, CDR2 FQGNSA. For the CDR3, the DNA is TGTGCCAGCAGCTTAGGTAGTTTCGAGACCCAGTACTTC. This gives the protein CASSLGSFETQYF.

The V call is TRBV4-2, the J call TRBJ1-5; D gene unclear. The CDR3 is 16 amino acids. Trimming took 0 bases from V and 1 from J, leaving 10 bases between them. Per the germline V gene, CDR1 is LGHNA and CDR2 is YNFKEQ. The CDR3 sequence is CASSQDTWESNQPQHF. CDR3 bases: TGTGCCAGCAGCCAAGATACCTGGGAAAGCAATCAGCCCCAGCATTTT.

The chain joins TRBV30 to TRBJ1-6; D unresolved. Deletions cut 7 bases from V and 0 bases from J, with 13 bases between. This CDR3 is built from 15 residues. CDR1 and CDR2 (germline): GTSNPN, SVGIG (reference sequence). The DNA for the CDR3 is TGTGCCTTACGGACCACCGTCTCCTATAATTCACCCCTCCACTTT. Protein: CALRTTVSYNSPLHF.

In this sample, this clone turned up once. CDR3: CASSSTWGNYEQYF. The CDR3 DNA sequence: TGTGCCAGCAGCTCCACCTGGGGGAACTACGAGCAGTACTTC. The chain recombines TRBV7-2 with TRBJ2-7; D could derive from TRBD1 or TRBD2 (5 bases each). V lost 4 bases and J 3 bases, leaving 13 bases between the germline ends. There are 14 residues in the CDR3. Germline V gene sequence: CDR1 SGHTA, CDR2 FQGNSA.

This clone is a singleton in its sample. DNA of the CDR3: TGCGCCAGCAGCCAAGATGCAGGGTTTGCTTACGAGCAGTACTTC. Translation gives CASSQDAGFAYEQYF. This sequence joins TRBV4-1 and TRBJ2-7; D might be TRBD1 (5 bases). The germline V gene has CDR1 MGHRA and CDR2 YSYEKL. The length of the CDR3 is 15 residues. Between the trimmed V and J ends, which lost 0 bases and 4 bases, there was a span of 13 bases.

This clone came up many times. The chain uses TRBV19 and TRBJ1-5; the D is unclear. The V end was cut by 10 bases, the J end by 3 bases, with 10 bases between. This CDR3 is 12 amino acids long. Germline lookup yields CDR1 LNHDA and CDR2 SQIVND (reference sequence). The CDR3 sequence is CATANYNQPQHF. The CDR3 DNA reads TGTGCCACCGCTAACTACAATCAGCCCCAGCATTTT. Variable domain in full (rest from reference TRBV19 and TRBJ1-5): DGGITQSPKYLFRKEGQNVTLSCEQNLNHDAMYWYRQDPGQGLRLIYYSQIVNDFQKGDIAEGYSVSREKKESFPLTVTSAQKNPTAFYLCATANYNQPQHFGDGTRLSIL.

This chain uses TRBV9 with TRBJ2-6; tentatively, D is TRBD2 (6 bases). V was pared by 3 bases and J by 2 bases, with 9 bases between. The germline CDR1 and CDR2 sequences are SGDLS and YYNGEE. The CDR3 is made up of 15 amino acids. CDR3 sequence reads: CASSAEGTGANVLTF. The DNA for the CDR3 is TGTGCCAGCAGCGCGGAGGGGACTGGGGCCAACGTCCTGACTTTC.

The chain carries TRBV2 and TRBJ2-3; the D is unclear. The CDR3 is made up of 15 amino acids. Trimming pared 5 bases from V and 3 bases from J, leaving 15 bases between. CDR1 is SNHLY, CDR2 FYNNEI, per germline. Here the CDR3 reads CASSLSAGRTDTQYF. In nucleotides, the CDR3 is TGTGCCAGCAGTCTGTCGGCAGGCAGGACAGATACGCAGTATTTT. The entire variable domain, with the rest obtained from reference TRBV2 and TRBJ2-3, is as follows: EPEVTQTPSHQVTQMGQEVILRCVPISNHLYFYWYRQILGQKVEFLVSFYNNEISEKSEIFDDQFSVERPDGSNFTLKIRSTKLEDSAMYFCASSLSAGRTDTQYFGPGTRLTVL.

The V and J genes are TRBV4-3 and TRBJ1-6; D not resolved. CDR3 length: 15 residues. Between the trimmed V and J ends, which lost 6 bases and 6 bases, there was a span of 15 bases. Germline CDR1 LGHNA, CDR2 YSLEER. Here the CDR3 DNA reads TGCGCCAGCAGACCTAATAAAGGGTTTAATTCACCCCTCCACTTT. Its protein product is CASRPNKGFNSPLHF.

This rearrangement joins TRBV30 to TRBJ2-7; TRBD1 or TRBD2 may be the D gene (5 bases each). Germline CDR1 GTSNPN, CDR2 SVGIG (reference sequence). CDR3 length: 15 residues. The ends were cut back, 3 bases at V and 0 bases at J, with 15 bases in the middle. As DNA, the CDR3 is TGTGCCTGGAGCCCTAATCTCGGGACCTCCTACGAGCAGTACTTC. Translating gives CAWSPNLGTSYEQYF.

The rearrangement joins TRBV19 to TRBJ1-1; TRBD1 matches at 7 bases. Germline V gene lookup returns CDR1 LNHDA and CDR2 SQIVND (reference sequence). CDR3 length: 17 residues. The junction had 10 bases not matched to a gene; V was cut back by 3 bases and J by 0 bases. For the CDR3, the DNA is TGTGCCAGTAGTATCCTTACCGGACAGGTTATGAACACTGAAGCTTTCTTT. Its protein product is CASSILTGQVMNTEAFF.

The gene calls are TRBV5-6 and TRBJ1-6, with TRBD1 identical over 9 bases. V shed 4 bases and J 4 bases; nucleotides not matched to a gene: 3. The CDR3 is made up of 15 amino acids. The germline V gene has CDR1 SGHDT and CDR2 YYEEEE. In DNA, the CDR3 is TGTGCCAGCAGCCCGACAGGGGGGTATAATTCACCCCTCCACTTT. Residues: CASSPTGGYNSPLHF. The variable domain in full, completed from reference TRBV5-6 and TRBJ1-6, reads DAGVTQSPTHLIKTRGQQVTLRCSPKSGHDTVSWYQQALGQGPQFIFQYYEEEERQRGNFPDRFSGHQFPNYSSELNVNALLLGDSALYLCASSPTGGYNSPLHFGNGTRLTVT.

V gene TRBV6-1 combines with J gene TRBJ1-3; a possible D gene is TRBD1 (5 bases). CDR3 length equals 13 residues. V lost 8 bases, J lost 3 bases, and 11 bases lay in between. Germline V gene sequence: CDR1 MNHNS, CDR2 SASEGT. The DNA for the CDR3 is TGTGCCAGCGGAACAGGCCGTGGAAACACCATATATTTT. Residues: CASGTGRGNTIYF.